This TCR beta chain was identified in a study of T cells in Graves' hyperthyroidism and ophthalmopathy. Amplification of TCR beta CDR3 regions used RNA as the template. HTBI primers were the set used in a first-round RT-PCR of the TCR CDR3. One entry per CDR3 protein, called by TCRdb with MiXCR from the multiplex PCR reads. The repertoire holds about 400,000 distinct CDR3 sequences, roughly 15% seen once, with about 19% in the top ten. Germline CDR1 and CDR2: DFQATT and SNEGSKA (reference sequence). CDR3 length equals 16 residues. Trimming took off 0 bases at V and 7 bases at J, with 18 bases between the two ends.

The receptor comes from a woman in her thirties with Graves' ophthalmopathy. Source material: blood. The V gene is TRBV20-1, the J gene TRBJ1-4, with D uncertain. The CDR3 reads CSARDFRDILGEKLFF. Written as DNA, the CDR3 is TGCAGTGCTAGAGATTTTAGGGATATCCTCGGTGAAAAACTGTTTTTT.